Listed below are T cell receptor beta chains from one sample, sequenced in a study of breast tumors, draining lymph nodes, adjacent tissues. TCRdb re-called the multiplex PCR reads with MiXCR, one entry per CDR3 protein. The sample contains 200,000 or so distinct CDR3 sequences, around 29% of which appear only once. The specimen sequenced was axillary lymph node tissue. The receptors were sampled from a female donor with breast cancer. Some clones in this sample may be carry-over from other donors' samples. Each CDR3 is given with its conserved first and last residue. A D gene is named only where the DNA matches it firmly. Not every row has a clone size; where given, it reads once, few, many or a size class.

TGTGCCAGCAGCTTAGCTAGCGGGAACGCCAAAAACATTCAGTACTTC,CASSLASGNAKNIQYF,TRBD2,16,TRBV7-2,.,TRBJ2-4
TGTGCCAGCAGCCAATGGACTGGTGGCTACACCTTC,CASSQWTGGYTF,.,12,TRBV3-1,many,TRBJ1-2
TGTGCCAGCAGGAGGCAGGGGGATCAGCCCCTCCACTTT,CASRRQGDQPLHF,TRBD1,13,TRBV2,.,TRBJ1-6
TGTGCCAGCTCGGGACAGGAAAATTCACCCCTCCACTTT,CASSGQENSPLHF,TRBD1,13,TRBV18,many,TRBJ1-6
TGTGCCAGCAGCCAAGATCTAGGTTCCCCGGACTTC,CASSQDLGSPDF,.,12,TRBV3-1,many,TRBJ2-7
TGTGCCAGCAGCTTCCCCGGACAGGGCCAAAATCAGCCCCAGCATTTT,CASSFPGQGQNQPQHF,TRBD1,16,TRBV6-6,many,TRBJ1-5
TGTGCCAGCAGCTTAATTTCTCAGGGGGACTACGAGCAGTACTTC,CASSLISQGDYEQYF,TRBD1,15,TRBV7-2,many,TRBJ2-7
TGCAGTGCTAGCGGGGGGCTCACAGATACGCAGTATTTT,CSASGGLTDTQYF,.,13,TRBV20-1,many,TRBJ2-3
TGCAGCGCTCAACAGGGTCCTAATGAAAAACTGTTTTTT,CSAQQGPNEKLFF,.,13,TRBV29-1,once,TRBJ1-4
TGCAGTGCTGCAGATACGCAGTATTTT,CSAADTQYF,.,9,TRBV20-1,many,TRBJ2-3
TGTGCCAGCAGTCACTCGAGCAGCTCCTACGAGCAGTACTTC,CASSHSSSSYEQYF,.,14,TRBV6-2/TRBV6-3,few,TRBJ2-7